This TCR beta chain was profiled in a study of CD8+CD57+ T cells in acquired aplastic anemia. At the level of the study: Average DNA yield from sorted CD4+ and CD8+ cells was approximately 3 ug.

The template used for profiling TCR beta VDJ and CDR3 was genomic DNA. MiXCR, applied by TCRdb to the reads, yields one record per CDR3 protein. The sample yields roughly 150,000 distinct CDR3 sequences, roughly half seen once. This clonotype was picked up one time. Its target is unknown. CDR1 is ENHRY, CDR2 SYGVKD, per germline. V was pared by 10 bases and J by 3 bases, with 8 bases of the junction left unmatched. CDR3 length equals 14 residues. The patients chosen for sequencing had shown expansion of CD8+CD57+ cells (detected by flow cytometry). There was no therapy given to any patient before the blood sampling took place. Study findings and constraints: Statistical testing detected no significant gap in CD8+ Simpson's diversity between patients and controls. The study identified about 30 CD8+ CDR3 sequences shared by patients and controls.

Sequenced: sorted CD4+, CD8+, or CD8+CD57+ T cells (not recorded which) from PBMCs. This clonotype was sampled from a human donor with aplastic anemia. The chain carries TRBV10-3 and TRBJ1-4; 7 positions agree with TRBD1. The CDR3 is CASSLTGSNEKLFF. The CDR3 region has the DNA TGTGCCAGCAGCCTGACAGGGTCTAATGAAAAACTGTTTTTT.